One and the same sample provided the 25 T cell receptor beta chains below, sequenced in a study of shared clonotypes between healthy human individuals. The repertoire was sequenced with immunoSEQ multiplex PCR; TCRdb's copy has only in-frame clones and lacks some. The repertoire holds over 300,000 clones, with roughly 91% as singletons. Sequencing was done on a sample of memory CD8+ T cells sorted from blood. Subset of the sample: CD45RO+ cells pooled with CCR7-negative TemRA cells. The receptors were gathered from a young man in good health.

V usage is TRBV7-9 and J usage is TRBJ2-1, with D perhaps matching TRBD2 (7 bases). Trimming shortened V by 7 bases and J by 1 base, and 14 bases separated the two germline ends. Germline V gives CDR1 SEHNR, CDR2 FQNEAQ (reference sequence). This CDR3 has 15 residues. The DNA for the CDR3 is TGTGCCAGCACCGCGGGGGCGGAATCCTACAATGAGCAGTTCTTC. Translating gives CASTAGAESYNEQFF.

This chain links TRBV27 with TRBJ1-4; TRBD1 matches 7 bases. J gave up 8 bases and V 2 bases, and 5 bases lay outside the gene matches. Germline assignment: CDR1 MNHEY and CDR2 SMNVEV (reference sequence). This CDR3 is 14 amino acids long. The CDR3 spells CASSLTGAAEKLFF. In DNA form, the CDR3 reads TGTGCCAGCAGTTTAACAGGGGCCGCAGAAAAACTGTTTTTT.

CDR3 in amino acids: CASSPSSGSSYEQYF. Here the CDR3 DNA reads TGTGCCAGCAGTCCTTCTAGCGGGAGCTCCTACGAGCAGTACTTC. This chain uses TRBV2 with TRBJ2-7, with 10 bases matching TRBD2. The CDR3 is 15 residues long. Unmatched junction bases numbered 4, after V lost 5 bases and J lost 0 bases. Germline V gene lookup returns CDR1 SNHLY and CDR2 FYNNEI.

This CDR3 reads CASSLGWSGLTSGGDEQYF. The CDR3 DNA sequence: TGTGCCAGCAGCTTAGGGTGGTCGGGACTCACTTCTGGGGGTGACGAGCAGTACTTC. The rearrangement uses TRBV7-2 and TRBJ2-7; perhaps TRBD2 as D (6 bases). In germline, CDR1 is SGHTA, CDR2 FQGNSA. This CDR3 is built from 19 residues. Trimming pared 1 base from V and 5 bases from J, leaving 27 bases between.

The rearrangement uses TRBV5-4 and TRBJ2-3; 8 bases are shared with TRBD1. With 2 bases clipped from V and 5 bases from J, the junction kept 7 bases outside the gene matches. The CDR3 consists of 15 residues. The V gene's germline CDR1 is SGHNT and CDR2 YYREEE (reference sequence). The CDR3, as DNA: TGTGCCAGCAGCTTTCCGGACAGGGTTTTAGATACGCAGTATTTT. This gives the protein CASSFPDRVLDTQYF.

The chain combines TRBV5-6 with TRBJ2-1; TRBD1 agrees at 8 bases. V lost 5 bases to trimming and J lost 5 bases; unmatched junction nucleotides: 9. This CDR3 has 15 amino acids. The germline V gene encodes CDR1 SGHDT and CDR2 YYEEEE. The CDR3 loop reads CASSFQGAMDNEQFF. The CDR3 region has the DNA TGTGCCAGCAGTTTCCAGGGGGCGATGGACAATGAGCAGTTCTTC.

The CDR3 spells CASSVDRAGNTEAFF. CDR3 bases: TGCGCCAGCAGCGTCGACAGGGCCGGGAACACTGAAGCTTTCTTT. The chain has TRBV5-1 and TRBJ1-1; TRBD1 agrees at 7 bases. V was pared by 4 bases and J by 1 base, with 7 bases of the junction left unmatched. The germline V gene encodes CDR1 SGHRS and CDR2 YFSETQ. The CDR3 has 15 residues.

CDR3: CASSLVGGDNEQFF. For the CDR3, the DNA is TGTGCCAGCAGCTTAGTGGGGGGCGACAATGAGCAGTTCTTC. The J gene is TRBJ2-1, the V gene TRBV7-2; D is tentatively TRBD1 or TRBD2 (6 bases each). The V end was cut by 1 base, the J end by 5 bases, with 9 bases between. The CDR3 contains 14 residues. CDR1 is SGHTA and CDR2 is FQGNSA in the germline V gene.

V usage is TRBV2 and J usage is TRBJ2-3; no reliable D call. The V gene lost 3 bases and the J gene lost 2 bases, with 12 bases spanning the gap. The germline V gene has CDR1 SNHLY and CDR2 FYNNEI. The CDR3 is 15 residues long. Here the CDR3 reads CASSDPTEFTDTQYF. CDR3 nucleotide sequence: TGTGCCAGCAGTGACCCCACAGAATTCACAGATACGCAGTATTTT.

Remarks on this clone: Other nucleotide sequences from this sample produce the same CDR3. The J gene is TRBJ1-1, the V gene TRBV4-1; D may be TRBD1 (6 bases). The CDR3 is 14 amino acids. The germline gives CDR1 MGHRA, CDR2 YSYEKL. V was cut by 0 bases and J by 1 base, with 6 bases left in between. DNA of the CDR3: TGCGCCAGCAGCCAAGAAGGGGGGAACACTGAAGCTTTCTTT. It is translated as CASSQEGGNTEAFF.

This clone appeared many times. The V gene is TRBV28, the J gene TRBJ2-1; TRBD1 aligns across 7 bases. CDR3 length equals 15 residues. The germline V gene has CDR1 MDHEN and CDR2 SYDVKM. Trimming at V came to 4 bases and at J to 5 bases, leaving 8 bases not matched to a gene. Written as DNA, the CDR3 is TGTGCCAGCAGTTCTACGACAGGGTCTCACAATGAGCAGTTCTTC. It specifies CASSSTTGSHNEQFF.

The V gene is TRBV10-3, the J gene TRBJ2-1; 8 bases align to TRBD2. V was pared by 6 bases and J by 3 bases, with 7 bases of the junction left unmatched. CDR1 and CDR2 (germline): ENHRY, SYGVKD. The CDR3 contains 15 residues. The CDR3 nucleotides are TGTGCCATCAGACTCGAGCGGGAGATCTACAATGAGCAGTTCTTC. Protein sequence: CAIRLEREIYNEQFF.

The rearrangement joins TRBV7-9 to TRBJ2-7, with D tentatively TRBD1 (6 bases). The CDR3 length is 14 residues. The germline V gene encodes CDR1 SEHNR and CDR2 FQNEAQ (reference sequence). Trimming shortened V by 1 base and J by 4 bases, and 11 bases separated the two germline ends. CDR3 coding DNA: TGTGCCAGCAGCTTAGAAGGGGGAAAATACGAGCAGTACTTC. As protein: CASSLEGGKYEQYF.

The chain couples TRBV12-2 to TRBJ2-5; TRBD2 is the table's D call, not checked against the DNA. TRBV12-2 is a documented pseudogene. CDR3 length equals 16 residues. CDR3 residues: CASRPRQRGGQETQYF. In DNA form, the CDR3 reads TGTGCAAGTCGCCCTCGTCAGCGGGGGGGCCAAGAGACCCAGTACTTC.

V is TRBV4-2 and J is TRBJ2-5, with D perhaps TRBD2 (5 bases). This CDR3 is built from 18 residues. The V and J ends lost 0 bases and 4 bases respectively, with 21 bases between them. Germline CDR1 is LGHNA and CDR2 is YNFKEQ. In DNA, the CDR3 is TGTGCCAGCAGCCAAGATAGTATCCCCGACCGAGAGGGAGAGACCCAGTACTTC. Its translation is CASSQDSIPDREGETQYF.

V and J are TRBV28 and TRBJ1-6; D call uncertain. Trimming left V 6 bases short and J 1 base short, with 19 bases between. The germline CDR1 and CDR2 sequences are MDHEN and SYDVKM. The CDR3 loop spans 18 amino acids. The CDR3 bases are TGTGCCAGCAGCCAAAGACCCGGGGAGTGGTCCTATAATTCACCCCTCCACTTT. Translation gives CASSQRPGEWSYNSPLHF.

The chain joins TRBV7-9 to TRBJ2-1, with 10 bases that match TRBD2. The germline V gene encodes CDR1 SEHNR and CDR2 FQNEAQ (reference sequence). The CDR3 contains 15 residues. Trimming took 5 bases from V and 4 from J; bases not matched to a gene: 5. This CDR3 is CASSPSGGEYNEQFF. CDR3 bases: TGTGCCAGCAGCCCAAGCGGGGGGGAATACAATGAGCAGTTCTTC.

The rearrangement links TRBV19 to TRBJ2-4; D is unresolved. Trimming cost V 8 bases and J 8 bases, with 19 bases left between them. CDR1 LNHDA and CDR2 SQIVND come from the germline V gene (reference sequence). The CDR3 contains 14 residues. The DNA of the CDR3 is TGTGCCAGTGGAGAGCTAGTCCGAGGAGACATTCAGTACTTC. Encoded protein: CASGELVRGDIQYF.

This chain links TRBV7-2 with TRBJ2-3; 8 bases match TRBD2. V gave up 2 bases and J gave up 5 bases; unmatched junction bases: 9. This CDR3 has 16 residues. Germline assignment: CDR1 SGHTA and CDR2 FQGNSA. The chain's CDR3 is CASSLMAFLAGDTQYF. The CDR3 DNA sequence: TGTGCCAGCAGCTTAATGGCTTTCCTAGCGGGAGATACGCAGTATTTT.

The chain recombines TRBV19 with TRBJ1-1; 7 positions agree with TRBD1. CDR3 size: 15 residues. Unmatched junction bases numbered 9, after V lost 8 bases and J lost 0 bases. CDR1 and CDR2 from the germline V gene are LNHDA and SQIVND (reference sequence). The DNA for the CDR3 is TGTGCCAGTCTCAGGACAGGCGCCTTGAACACTGAAGCTTTCTTT. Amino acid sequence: CASLRTGALNTEAFF.

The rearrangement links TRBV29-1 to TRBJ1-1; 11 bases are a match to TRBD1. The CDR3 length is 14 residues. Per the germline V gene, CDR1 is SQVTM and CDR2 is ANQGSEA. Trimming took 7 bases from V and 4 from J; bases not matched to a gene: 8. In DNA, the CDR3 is TGCAGCGCCACTTCCGGGACAGGGGGCACTGAAGCTTTCTTT. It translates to CSATSGTGGTEAFF.

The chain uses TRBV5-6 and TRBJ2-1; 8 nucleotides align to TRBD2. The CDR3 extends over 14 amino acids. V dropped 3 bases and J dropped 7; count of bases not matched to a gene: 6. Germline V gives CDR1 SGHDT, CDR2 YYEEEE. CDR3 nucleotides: TGTGCCAGCAGCTCGGGACTAGTTGTGAATGAGCAGTTCTTC. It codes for CASSSGLVVNEQFF. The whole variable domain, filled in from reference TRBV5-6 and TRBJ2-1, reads DAGVTQSPTHLIKTRGQQVTLRCSPKSGHDTVSWYQQALGQGPQFIFQYYEEEERQRGNFPDRFSGHQFPNYSSELNVNALLLGDSALYLCASSSGLVVNEQFFGPGTRLTVL.

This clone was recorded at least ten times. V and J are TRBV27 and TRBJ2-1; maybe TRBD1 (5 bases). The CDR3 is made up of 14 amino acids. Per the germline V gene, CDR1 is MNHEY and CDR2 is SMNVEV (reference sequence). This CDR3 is CASRVQGIYNEQFF. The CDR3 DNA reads TGTGCATCAAGGGTCCAGGGAATTTACAATGAGCAGTTCTTC.

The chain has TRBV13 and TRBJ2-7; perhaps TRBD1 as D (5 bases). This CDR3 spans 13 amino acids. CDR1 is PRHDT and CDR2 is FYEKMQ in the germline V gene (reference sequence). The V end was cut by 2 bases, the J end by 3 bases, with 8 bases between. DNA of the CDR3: TGTGCCAGCAGCTTAAGGGGCATCTACGAGCAGTACTTC. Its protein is CASSLRGIYEQYF.

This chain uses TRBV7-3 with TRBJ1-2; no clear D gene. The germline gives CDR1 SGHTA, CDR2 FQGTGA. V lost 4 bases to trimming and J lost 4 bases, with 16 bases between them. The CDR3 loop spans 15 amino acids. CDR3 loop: CASSSCTLRPYGYTF. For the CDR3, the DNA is TGTGCCAGCAGCTCGTGTACCCTTCGACCCTATGGCTACACCTTC.